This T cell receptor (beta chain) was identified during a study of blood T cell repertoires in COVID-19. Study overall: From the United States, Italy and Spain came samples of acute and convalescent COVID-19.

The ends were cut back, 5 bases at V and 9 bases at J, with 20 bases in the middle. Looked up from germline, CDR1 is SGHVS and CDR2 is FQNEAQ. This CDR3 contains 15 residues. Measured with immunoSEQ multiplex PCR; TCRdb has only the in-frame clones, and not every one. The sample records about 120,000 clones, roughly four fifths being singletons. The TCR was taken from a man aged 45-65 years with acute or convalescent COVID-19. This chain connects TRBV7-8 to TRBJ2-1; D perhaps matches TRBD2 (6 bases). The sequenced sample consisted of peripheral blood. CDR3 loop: CASSPNSGGGGEQFF. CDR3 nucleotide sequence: TGTGCCAGCAGCCCGAACTCCGGTGGGGGAGGTGAGCAGTTCTTC.